This T cell receptor beta chain was identified in a study of metastatic and nonmetastatic thyroid tumors. About the study: Repertoire data that came from the blood and tumor or nodule tissue of malignant and benign thyroid patients were compared. Study outcomes and limitations: As reported, TCR beta diversity in blood and tumor was significantly higher in malignant thyroid tumors than in benign nodules.

This clone was found many times. Its target is unknown. As originally analysed: The study built a papillary thyroid cancer distant-metastasis classifier from CDR3 differences across clinicopathological groups. TCRdb re-called the PCR reads with MiXCR. TCRdb, rather than the study authors, made the V and J calls. Among approximately 15,000 clones listed, about 21% were seen once. V gave up 1 base and J gave up 4 bases; unmatched junction bases: 7. Germline V gives CDR1 MNHEY, CDR2 SMNVEV (reference sequence). The CDR3 contains 16 residues. Until they underwent thyroid surgery, no patient had received any treatment.

The source of this sequence is a female donor with papillary thyroid cancer or a benign thyroid nodule (not recorded which). Some clones in this sample may be carry-over from other donors' samples. The sample taken for sequencing was blood. The chain recombines TRBV27 with TRBJ2-1; TRBD2 agrees at 7 bases. DNA for the CDR3: TGTGCCAGCAGTTTATTCGCTAGCGGAGAATACAATGAGCAGTTCTTC. Translating it yields CASSLFASGEYNEQFF.